The 10 T cell receptor beta chains below all came from one sample that was sequenced in a study of cytomegalovirus exposure and HLA in healthy donors. A multiplex PCR was run with 60 Vbeta primers and 13 Jbeta primers. Using immunoSEQ multiplex PCR, the repertoire was profiled, and TCRdb retains in-frame clones only, with some absent. The profile shows 150,000 to 200,000 clones, around three quarters of them singletons. The sample taken for sequencing was PBMCs. These receptors all stem from a male donor in good health and CMV-seronegative.

The rearrangement joins TRBV27 to TRBJ2-7, with 8 bases matching TRBD2. The germline V gene has CDR1 MNHEY and CDR2 SMNVEV (reference sequence). The V and J ends lost 11 bases and 2 bases, in that order; junction bases with no gene match: 8. CDR3 length: 13 amino acids. This CDR3 is CAPGGGSAYEQYF. CDR3 nucleotide sequence: TGTGCCCCCGGGGGGGGGTCGGCCTACGAGCAGTACTTC.

The chain links TRBV6-6 to TRBJ2-7; possible D gene TRBD2, 6 bases. With 6 bases removed from V and 3 bases from J, the gap between germline ends came to 9 bases. Germline loops: CDR1 MNHNY, CDR2 SVGAGI (reference sequence). The CDR3 length is 12 residues. CDR3 nucleotides: TGTGCCAGCAGCGCCGGGAGCTACGAGCAGTACTTC. Translation gives CASSAGSYEQYF.

This clone was counted a few times. The V gene is TRBV2, the J gene TRBJ1-4, with 10 bases lining up with TRBD1. From germline, CDR1 is SNHLY and CDR2 FYNNEI. The trim removed 4 bases at V and 3 bases at J, leaving 2 bases unmatched. The CDR3 extends over 15 amino acids. CDR3 DNA: TGTGCCAGCAGTGTGGGACAGGGGCCTAATGAAAAACTGTTTTTT. This sequence encodes CASSVGQGPNEKLFF.

For this clone: Relative to the germline gene, one junction end is altered; a read error may explain this. V usage is TRBV6-6 and J usage is TRBJ1-3; no reliable D call. This CDR3 is 13 amino acids long. Germline V gene lookup returns CDR1 MNHNY and CDR2 SVGAGI (reference sequence). The CDR3 DNA follows: TGTGCCAGCAGTCTTGAGAACACCGGGGAGCTGTTTTTC. Amino acids: CASSLENTGELFF.

The chain couples TRBV14 to TRBJ2-3; 7 bases map to TRBD1. Germline V gene data show CDR1 as SGHDN and CDR2 as FVKESK. Trimming cost V 7 bases and J 0 bases; bases outside gene matches: 7. The CDR3 contains 15 residues. CDR3 loop: CASTVTGASTDTQYF. For the CDR3, the DNA is TGTGCCAGCACCGTAACAGGGGCCAGCACAGATACGCAGTATTTT.

This clone was detected only a few times. The V call is TRBV2, the J call TRBJ1-2; D unresolved. The germline V and J ends were trimmed by 6 bases and 8 bases, with 19 bases remaining between them. From germline, CDR1 is SNHLY and CDR2 FYNNEI. The length of the CDR3 is 14 residues. The CDR3 sequence: CASRPRERSEGYTF. The CDR3 DNA follows: TGTGCCAGCAGACCCCGAGAGCGGTCGGAAGGCTACACCTTC.

V is TRBV19 and J is TRBJ2-5; 13 nucleotides align to TRBD2. The CDR3 loop spans 16 amino acids. The V and J ends lost 5 bases and 2 bases, in that order; junction bases with no gene match: 5. In germline, CDR1 is LNHDA, CDR2 SQIVND (reference sequence). DNA for the CDR3: TGTGCCAGTAGTCCCGGACTAGCGGGGGATCAAGAGACCCAGTACTTC. It codes for CASSPGLAGDQETQYF.

For the CDR3, the DNA is TGTGCCATCGGTCCTAGGACAGGGTACTACGAGCAGTACTTC. Amino acids: CAIGPRTGYYEQYF. The J gene is TRBJ2-7, the V gene TRBV10-3, with TRBD1 identical over 8 bases. V was pared by 8 bases and J by 3 bases, with 9 bases of the junction left unmatched. The CDR3 totals 14 residues. Germline V gene sequence: CDR1 ENHRY, CDR2 SYGVKD.

Here the CDR3 DNA reads TGTGCCAGCAGTGAACCTAGCGGGGGCTCCTCCTACGAGCAGTACTTC. This sequence encodes CASSEPSGGSSYEQYF. The V call is TRBV6-1, the J call TRBJ2-7; TRBD2 matches at 10 bases. The germline V gene encodes CDR1 MNHNS and CDR2 SASEGT. The CDR3 contains 16 residues. V shed 2 bases, J shed 0 bases, and the junction held 4 bases outside the gene matches.

This chain joins TRBV9 and TRBJ2-6, with 9 nucleotides matching TRBD1. Germline values: CDR1 SGDLS, CDR2 YYNGEE. J gave up 0 bases and V 0 bases, and 16 bases lay outside the gene matches. CDR3 length: 22 amino acids. The CDR3 DNA sequence: TGTGCCAGCAGCGTAGATCTCGGGGACGGGACAGGGACTTACTCTGGGGCCAACGTCCTGACTTTC. Translation: CASSVDLGDGTGTYSGANVLTF.